This T cell receptor (beta chain) was observed in a study of blood T cell repertoires in COVID-19. Clones were sequenced by immunoSEQ multiplex PCR, and TCRdb holds only the in-frame ones, with some missing. This sample yields around 310,000 clones, of which roughly nine tenths are seen a single time; more than 9% belongs to the top ten. This CDR3 comprises 15 residues. The trim removed 4 bases at V and 5 bases at J, leaving 10 bases unmatched. The germline V gene has CDR1 SGDLS and CDR2 YYNGEE. Sequencing was performed on PBMCs or T cells enriched from blood (not recorded which). The genes are TRBV9 and TRBJ1-2, with TRBD1 matching 8 bases. The sequence was collected from a woman between 25 and 40 years old who had recovered from COVID-19. The chain's CDR3 is CASSTLPDREYGYTF. The CDR3 coding sequence is TGTGCCAGCAGCACCCTCCCGGACAGGGAATATGGCTACACCTTC.